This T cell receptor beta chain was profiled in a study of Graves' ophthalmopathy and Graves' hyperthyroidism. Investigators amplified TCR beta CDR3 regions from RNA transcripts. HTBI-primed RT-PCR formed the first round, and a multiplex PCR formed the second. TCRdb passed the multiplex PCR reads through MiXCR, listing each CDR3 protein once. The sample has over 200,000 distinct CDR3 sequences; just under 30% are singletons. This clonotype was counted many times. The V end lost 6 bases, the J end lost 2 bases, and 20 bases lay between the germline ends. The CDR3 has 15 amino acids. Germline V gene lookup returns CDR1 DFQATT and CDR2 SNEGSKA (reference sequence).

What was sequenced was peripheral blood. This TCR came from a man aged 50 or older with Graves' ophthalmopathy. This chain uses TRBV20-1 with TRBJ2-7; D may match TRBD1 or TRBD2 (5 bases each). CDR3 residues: CSALGEGTATYEQYF. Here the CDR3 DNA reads TGCAGTGCCCTCGGTGAGGGGACGGCGACCTACGAGCAGTACTTC.